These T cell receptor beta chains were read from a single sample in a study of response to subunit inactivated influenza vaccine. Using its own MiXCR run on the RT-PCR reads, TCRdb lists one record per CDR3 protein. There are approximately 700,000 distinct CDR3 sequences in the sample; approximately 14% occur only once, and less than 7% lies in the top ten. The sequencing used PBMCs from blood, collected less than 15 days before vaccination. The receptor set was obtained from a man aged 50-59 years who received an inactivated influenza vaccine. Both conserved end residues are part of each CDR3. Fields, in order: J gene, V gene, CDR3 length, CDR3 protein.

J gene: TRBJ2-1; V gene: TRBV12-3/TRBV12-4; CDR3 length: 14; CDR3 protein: CASRYAGGINEQFF
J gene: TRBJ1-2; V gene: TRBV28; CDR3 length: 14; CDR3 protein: CASSLGTFNYGYTF
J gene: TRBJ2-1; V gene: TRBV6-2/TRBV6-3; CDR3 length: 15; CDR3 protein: CASSYRGRIDNEQFF
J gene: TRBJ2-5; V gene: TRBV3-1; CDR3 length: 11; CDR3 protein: CASRGAQTQYF
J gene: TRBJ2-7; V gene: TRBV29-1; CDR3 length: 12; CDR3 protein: CSVGQGSYEQYF
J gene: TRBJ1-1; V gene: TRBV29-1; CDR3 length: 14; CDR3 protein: CSARVRTGGTEAFF
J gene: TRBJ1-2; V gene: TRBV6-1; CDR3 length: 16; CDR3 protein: CASTPRRDSPNYGYTF
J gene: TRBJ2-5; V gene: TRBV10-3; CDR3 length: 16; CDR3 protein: CAINPGTSGAQLPQYF
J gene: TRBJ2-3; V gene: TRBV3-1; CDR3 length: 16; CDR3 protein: CASSLQSGGLTDTQYF
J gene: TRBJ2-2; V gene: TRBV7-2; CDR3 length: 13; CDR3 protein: CASSLRVTGELFF
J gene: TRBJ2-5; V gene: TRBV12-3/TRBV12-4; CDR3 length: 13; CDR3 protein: CASSAGGGETQYF
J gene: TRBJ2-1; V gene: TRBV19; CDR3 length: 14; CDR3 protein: CASKGAGWAGEQFF
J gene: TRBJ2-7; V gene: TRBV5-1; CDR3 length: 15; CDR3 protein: CASSLSGTGDYEQYF
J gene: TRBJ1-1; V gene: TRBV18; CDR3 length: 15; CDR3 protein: CASSPTTGEITEAFF